A single sample is the source of the 28 T cell receptor beta chains below, sequenced in a study of shared clonotypes between healthy human individuals. Data came from immunoSEQ multiplex PCR; TCRdb stores just in-frame clones and leaves some out. The sample consists of 800,000 to 1,200,000 clones, 70% to 80% of them appearing once. What was sequenced was memory CD4+ T cells from PBMCs. Subset reported: CD45RA-negative fraction. These receptors were collected from a man between 18 and 29 years old in good health. Some clones in this sample may be carry-over from other donors' samples.

The V and J genes are TRBV6-1 and TRBJ1-2; D gene uncertain. The CDR3 sequence is 13 residues long. V was clipped by 2 bases and J by 2 bases, with 6 bases between them. Germline V gene sequence: CDR1 MNHNS, CDR2 SASEGT. CDR3 sequence: CASSERLNYGYTF. The CDR3 DNA sequence: TGTGCCAGCAGTGAACGATTGAACTATGGCTACACCTTC.

The V call is TRBV5-1, the J call TRBJ2-1; D may correspond to TRBD1 or TRBD2 (5 bases each). Trimming took off 6 bases at V and 8 bases at J, with 18 bases between the two ends. The germline V gene encodes CDR1 SGHRS and CDR2 YFSETQ. This CDR3 is 14 amino acids long. The CDR3 DNA reads as TGCGCCAGCACCCTGAGGGGTCATGGCGATGAGCAGTTCTTC. Its protein product is CASTLRGHGDEQFF.

The chain has TRBV28 and TRBJ1-1; TRBD1 matches 12 bases. Germline assignment: CDR1 MDHEN and CDR2 SYDVKM. The CDR3 runs 15 residues. Trimming cost V 7 bases and J 7 bases; bases outside gene matches: 10. The CDR3 coding sequence is TGTGCCAGCACCCAACGGGGACAGGGGGCGGGTGAAGCTTTCTTT. Amino acid sequence: CASTQRGQGAGEAFF.

V gene TRBV5-1 combines with J gene TRBJ2-3; TRBD1 is a possible D gene (6 bases). The CDR3 runs to 15 residues. Deletions cut 4 bases from V and 2 bases from J, with 14 bases between. CDR1 is SGHRS, CDR2 YFSETQ, per germline. The CDR3 coding sequence is TGCGCCAGCAGCCTCCGGACAGACCCCACAGATACGCAGTATTTT. Its translation is CASSLRTDPTDTQYF.

The V and J genes are TRBV6-6 and TRBJ2-7; D possibly corresponds to TRBD2 (7 bases). Trimming left V 2 bases short and J 4 bases short, with 15 bases between. Germline CDR1 and CDR2: MNHNY and SVGAGI (reference sequence). CDR3 length: 15 amino acids. The CDR3 DNA sequence: TGTGCCAGCAGTTACACCAGGGGAGGGGGATACGAGCAGTACTTC. Encoded protein: CASSYTRGGGYEQYF.

The gene calls are TRBV5-1 and TRBJ2-5; D is unresolved. The V end was cut by 1 base, the J end by 3 bases, with 10 bases between. Germline CDR1 is SGHRS and CDR2 is YFSETQ. The CDR3 extends over 14 amino acids. CDR3 amino acids: CASSLTASKETQYF. Here the CDR3 DNA reads TGCGCCAGCAGCTTGACCGCCTCGAAAGAGACCCAGTACTTC.

There are many counts of this clone. Other DNA sequences of this sample code for an identical CDR3. The gene calls are TRBV5-1 and TRBJ2-1; a possible D gene is TRBD2 (5 bases). CDR3 length equals 14 residues. The V end lost 0 bases, the J end lost 6 bases, and 10 bases lay between the germline ends. The germline V gene encodes CDR1 SGHRS and CDR2 YFSETQ. The CDR3 region has the DNA TGCGCCAGCAGCTTGGTCGAGCGGTCCAATGAGCAGTTCTTC. As protein: CASSLVERSNEQFF.

This rearrangement joins TRBV20-1 to TRBJ2-3; no definite D call. The CDR3 is 8 residues long. Germline-derived CDR1 and CDR2 are DFQATT and SNEGSKA (reference sequence). The CDR3 DNA reads as TGCAAGACAGATACGCAGTATTTT. This codes for CKTDTQYF.

V and J are TRBV2 and TRBJ1-5; TRBD1 might be the D (6 bases). The CDR3 loop spans 13 amino acids. The V and J ends lost 11 bases and 3 bases respectively, with 14 bases between them. CDR1 SNHLY and CDR2 FYNNEI come from the germline V gene. CDR3 amino acids: CAGTGQPNQPQHF. The DNA of the CDR3 is TGTGCCGGGACGGGACAACCCAATCAGCCCCAGCATTTT.

The chain has TRBV18 and TRBJ2-2; TRBD1 matches 7 bases. V shed 3 bases and J 0 bases; nucleotides not matched to a gene: 1. The length of the CDR3 is 15 residues. CDR1 KGHSH and CDR2 LQKENI come from the germline V gene. The DNA of the CDR3 is TGTGCCAGCTCACCTGACAGGGCGAACACCGGGGAGCTGTTTTTT. Translation: CASSPDRANTGELFF.

The chain links TRBV2 to TRBJ1-5; 9 bases are shared with TRBD1. There are 14 residues in the CDR3. Germline V lookup: CDR1 SNHLY, CDR2 FYNNEI. V was clipped by 11 bases and J by 7 bases; unmatched bases: 12. CDR3 in amino acids: CAVHATGGDQPQHF. The CDR3 bases are TGTGCCGTACACGCGACAGGGGGGGACCAGCCCCAGCATTTT. Drawing the rest from reference TRBV2 and TRBJ1-5, the complete variable domain is EPEVTQTPSHQVTQMGQEVILRCVPISNHLYFYWYRQILGQKVEFLVSFYNNEISEKSEIFDDQFSVERPDGSNFTLKIRSTKLEDSAMYFCAVHATGGDQPQHFGDGTRLSIL.

This clone was recorded at least ten times. This chain links TRBV18 with TRBJ2-3; D gene ambiguous. There are 14 residues in the CDR3. V was clipped by 1 base and J by 4 bases, with 9 bases between them. Germline V gene data show CDR1 as KGHSH and CDR2 as LQKENI. The CDR3 sequence: CASSPLTIADTQYF. CDR3 sequence (DNA): TGTGCCAGCTCACCACTAACTATCGCAGATACGCAGTATTTT.

V and J are TRBV10-3 and TRBJ2-1, with D possibly called TRBD1 or TRBD2 (5 bases each). Trimming pared 10 bases from V and 5 bases from J, leaving 15 bases between. Germline V gene lookup returns CDR1 ENHRY and CDR2 SYGVKD. There are 13 residues in the CDR3. The CDR3 region is CANGDQKNNEQFF. The CDR3 DNA follows: TGTGCCAACGGGGACCAAAAGAACAATGAGCAGTTCTTC.

This clone was seen a few times. Here the CDR3 reads CASSLGTVYNEQFF. The CDR3 bases are TGTGCCAGCAGCTTAGGTACCGTTTACAATGAGCAGTTCTTC. The rearrangement joins TRBV11-2 to TRBJ2-1; D gene uncertain. Germline values: CDR1 SGHAT, CDR2 FQNNGV. V was trimmed by 1 base and J by 4 bases, leaving 8 bases between them. The CDR3 loop spans 14 amino acids.

The chain employs TRBV28 and TRBJ1-5; D is unclear. Trimming pared 1 base from V and 5 bases from J, leaving 15 bases between. The CDR3 is made up of 16 amino acids. Per germline, CDR1 MDHEN and CDR2 SYDVKM. The CDR3 here is CASSLYEGGSYQPQHF. CDR3 sequence (DNA): TGTGCCAGCAGTTTATACGAGGGTGGGAGCTATCAGCCCCAGCATTTT.

The V gene is TRBV5-1, the J gene TRBJ1-2; a possible D gene is TRBD1 (5 bases). The CDR3 loop spans 15 amino acids. Per the germline V gene, CDR1 is SGHRS and CDR2 is YFSETQ. V dropped 0 bases and J dropped 8 bases, with 17 bases sitting between them. In DNA, the CDR3 is TGCGCCAGCAGCTTGGAAACTGGGGCCCGGCGGGGCTACACCTTC. Translated: CASSLETGARRGYTF.

This chain links TRBV5-4 with TRBJ2-7, with D tentatively TRBD2 (6 bases). Germline lookup yields CDR1 SGHNT and CDR2 YYREEE (reference sequence). V lost 3 bases and J 2 bases, leaving 12 bases between the germline ends. CDR3 length: 14 amino acids. CDR3 sequence: CASSSKTRPYEQYF. DNA for the CDR3: TGTGCCAGCAGCTCGAAGACTAGGCCCTACGAGCAGTACTTC.

This CDR3 reads CASIPQGDEKLFF. The CDR3 DNA follows: TGTGCCAGCATCCCTCAAGGGGATGAAAAACTGTTTTTT. The chain has TRBV2 and TRBJ1-4; the D gene is possibly TRBD1 (5 bases). Germline loops: CDR1 SNHLY, CDR2 FYNNEI. The V gene lost 7 bases and the J gene lost 6 bases, with 12 bases spanning the gap. The CDR3 contains 13 residues.

CDR3 sequence reads: CAISDRGFYGYTF. The CDR3 region has the DNA TGTGCCATCAGCGACAGGGGTTTCTATGGCTACACCTTC. The gene calls are TRBV10-3 and TRBJ1-2, with 8 bases lining up with TRBD1. The CDR3 sequence is 13 residues long. CDR1 ENHRY and CDR2 SYGVKD come from the germline V gene. Germline trimming cut 6 bases from V and 4 bases from J; bases unmatched to any gene: 4.

The chain has TRBV19 and TRBJ2-1, with 9 bases that match TRBD2. Losses at the gene ends were 3 bases for V and 6 bases for J; bases not matched to a gene: 9. CDR3 length equals 16 residues. Germline CDR1 is LNHDA and CDR2 is SQIVND (reference sequence). CDR3 sequence (DNA): TGTGCCAGTAGTATCTTGGCGGGAGCGGGGGGCAATGAGCAGTTCTTC. Encoded protein: CASSILAGAGGNEQFF.

The genes are TRBV5-1 and TRBJ1-1; TRBD1 aligns across 10 bases. V was clipped by 1 base and J by 5 bases; unmatched bases: 11. The germline V gene has CDR1 SGHRS and CDR2 YFSETQ. CDR3 length: 17 amino acids. Written as DNA, the CDR3 is TGCGCCAGCAGCTTGTTTCAGACAGGGGGCGATGGTACTGAAGCTTTCTTT. It yields the protein CASSLFQTGGDGTEAFF.

The V gene is TRBV6-6, the J gene TRBJ1-4; D uncertain. This CDR3 has 12 amino acids. V was clipped by 0 bases and J by 12 bases, with 8 bases between them. CDR1 is MNHNY and CDR2 is SVGAGI in the germline V gene (reference sequence). CDR3 sequence: CASSYSVTELFF. The DNA of the CDR3 is TGTGCCAGCAGTTACTCCGTGACGGAACTGTTTTTT.

The rearrangement uses TRBV19 and TRBJ1-4, with D hard to call. The CDR3 is 11 amino acids. V lost 5 bases to trimming and J lost 8 bases, with 6 bases between them. Germline V CDR1 and CDR2: LNHDA, SQIVND (reference sequence). The CDR3 loop reads CASSLSEKLFF. The CDR3 nucleotides read TGTGCCAGTAGTTTGTCGGAAAAACTGTTTTTT.

This chain links TRBV6-6 with TRBJ2-7, with 8 bases identical to TRBD1. This CDR3 has 15 amino acids. Unmatched junction bases numbered 9, after V lost 7 bases and J lost 1 base. The germline V gene has CDR1 MNHNY and CDR2 SVGAGI (reference sequence). Here the CDR3 reads CASTPRQGHSYEQYF. The CDR3 DNA reads as TGTGCCAGCACTCCAAGACAGGGGCATTCCTACGAGCAGTACTTC.

This clone appeared a few times. V gene TRBV28 combines with J gene TRBJ1-2, with D possibly matching TRBD1 (5 bases). V lost 8 bases to trimming and J lost 7 bases, with 17 bases between them. CDR1 MDHEN and CDR2 SYDVKM come from the germline V gene. This CDR3 spans 13 amino acids. This chain's CDR3 is CASAGPGTAGYTF. CDR3 nucleotide sequence: TGTGCCAGCGCGGGCCCAGGGACGGCTGGCTACACCTTC.

The rearrangement links TRBV5-1 to TRBJ2-1, with 12 positions matching TRBD2. Germline V CDR1 and CDR2: SGHRS, YFSETQ. After removal of 4 bases from V and 7 bases from J, the junction contained 12 bases not matched to a gene. CDR3 length: 17 residues. CDR3 in amino acids: CASSATSGRMTGNEQFF. As DNA, the CDR3 is TGCGCCAGCAGCGCGACTAGCGGGAGAATGACGGGGAATGAGCAGTTCTTC.

The genes are TRBV19 and TRBJ2-7; D remains ambiguous. Trimming shortened V by 8 bases and J by 0 bases, and 11 bases separated the two germline ends. Germline V lookup: CDR1 LNHDA, CDR2 SQIVND (reference sequence). The CDR3 spans 13 residues. This chain's CDR3 is CASGVRLSYEQYF. CDR3 nucleotide sequence: TGTGCCAGTGGGGTGCGGCTCTCCTACGAGCAGTACTTC.

In its sample, this clone was seen a few times. The V call is TRBV27, the J call TRBJ2-2; D ambiguous. Trimming took 8 bases from V and 3 from J, leaving 13 bases between them. The germline V gene encodes CDR1 MNHEY and CDR2 SMNVEV (reference sequence). There are 14 residues in the CDR3. CDR3 region: CASCTNRDTGELFF. CDR3 nucleotides: TGTGCCAGCTGCACCAATAGGGACACCGGGGAGCTGTTTTTT.